Listed below are T cell receptor beta chains from one sample, sequenced in a study of PD-L1 blockade in urothelial cancer. The protocol was immunoSEQ multiplex PCR, while the TCRdb copy is restricted to in-frame clones and leaves out a portion. This repertoire shows about 87,000 clones, roughly nine tenths found once; its top ten account for roughly 0.88%. Source: PBMCs, taken around atezolizumab (anti-PD-L1) treatment. The receptors were gathered from an elderly woman with urothelial cancer. The CDR3 runs from the conserved cysteine through the conserved F or W. The D gene is left open where the match is weak. The listing skips clone size in some rows; elsewhere it reads once, few, many or a size class.

V gene: TRBV20-1; D gene: -; J gene: TRBJ2-1; clone size: -; CDR3 DNA: TGCAGTGCTACTACGGGGGGCGAGCAGTTCTTC; CDR3 protein: CSATTGGEQFF
V gene: TRBV7-7; D gene: -; J gene: TRBJ2-7; clone size: few; CDR3 DNA: TGTGCCAGCAGCTTAGGGGGAGAATACGAGCAGTACTTC; CDR3 protein: CASSLGGEYEQYF
V gene: TRBV28; D gene: -; J gene: TRBJ1-4; clone size: -; CDR3 DNA: TGTGCCAGCAGTTCACCGGACAGCTATAATGAAAAACTGTTTTTT; CDR3 protein: CASSSPDSYNEKLFF
V gene: TRBV4-2; D gene: -; J gene: TRBJ1-5; clone size: -; CDR3 DNA: TGTGCCAGCAGCCAAGACCCTAATCAGCCCCAGCATTTT; CDR3 protein: CASSQDPNQPQHF
V gene: TRBV18; D gene: -; J gene: TRBJ2-5; clone size: -; CDR3 DNA: TGTGCCAGCACTAAGGATTGGGTGACCCAGTACTTC; CDR3 protein: CASTKDWVTQYF
V gene: TRBV28; D gene: TRBD1; J gene: TRBJ2-4; clone size: -; CDR3 DNA: TGTGCCAGCAGCCAAAACAGGGGGGTGGACATTCAGTACTTC; CDR3 protein: CASSQNRGVDIQYF
V gene: TRBV19; D gene: -; J gene: TRBJ1-1; clone size: once; CDR3 DNA: TGTGCCAGTAATACGGGTCGGGGGAACACTGAAGCTTTCTTT; CDR3 protein: CASNTGRGNTEAFF
V gene: TRBV15; D gene: TRBD1; J gene: TRBJ2-1; clone size: -; CDR3 DNA: TGTGCCACCAGCTCGATGCGGACAGGGAGTTCCTACAATGAGCAGTTCTTC; CDR3 protein: CATSSMRTGSSYNEQFF
V gene: TRBV21-1; D gene: -; J gene: TRBJ1-5; clone size: -; CDR3 DNA: TGTGCCAGCAGCAAAGTGAGAGGTGGGAGCAATCAGCCCCAGCATTTT; CDR3 protein: CASSKVRGGSNQPQHF
V gene: TRBV7-9; D gene: -; J gene: TRBJ1-1; clone size: -; CDR3 DNA: TGTGCCAGCAGCCCGGGGGGTTGGGGAGAAGCTTTCTTT; CDR3 protein: CASSPGGWGEAFF
V gene: TRBV15; D gene: -; J gene: TRBJ2-3; clone size: few; CDR3 DNA: TGTGCCACCAGCAGCCAGGGGACAGATACGCAGTATTTT; CDR3 protein: CATSSQGTDTQYF
V gene: TRBV28; D gene: -; J gene: TRBJ2-7; clone size: -; CDR3 DNA: TGTGCCAGCATCCCTCCCGGACAGACCTACGAGCAGTACTTC; CDR3 protein: CASIPPGQTYEQYF
V gene: TRBV5-1; D gene: TRBD1; J gene: TRBJ1-1; clone size: -; CDR3 DNA: TGCGCCAGCAGCTCCCAGGACAGGTCAAGAGCTTTCTTT; CDR3 protein: CASSSQDRSRAFF
V gene: TRBV4-2; D gene: TRBD2; J gene: TRBJ2-3; clone size: -; CDR3 DNA: TGTGCCAGCAGAATTAGCGGGGAGAGAGATACGCAGTATTTT; CDR3 protein: CASRISGERDTQYF
V gene: TRBV7-9; D gene: -; J gene: TRBJ1-5; clone size: few; CDR3 DNA: TGTGCCAGCAGCCCGGACCGAGGGAGGCCCCAGCATTTT; CDR3 protein: CASSPDRGRPQHF
V gene: TRBV9; D gene: -; J gene: TRBJ2-1; clone size: -; CDR3 DNA: TGTGCCAGCAGCCCCCGGGTTGGGTATAGTGAGCAGTTCTTC; CDR3 protein: CASSPRVGYSEQFF
V gene: TRBV28; D gene: TRBD2; J gene: TRBJ2-1; clone size: -; CDR3 DNA: TGTGCCAGCAGCCCTCCACGGACTAGCGGCTCGGTGTTCTTC; CDR3 protein: CASSPPRTSGSVFF
V gene: TRBV9; D gene: -; J gene: TRBJ1-2; clone size: -; CDR3 DNA: TGTGCCAGCAGCGTAGGGGGGGAGGTCACCAACTATGGCTACACCTTC; CDR3 protein: CASSVGGEVTNYGYTF
V gene: TRBV27; D gene: -; J gene: TRBJ2-7; clone size: -; CDR3 DNA: TGTGCCAGCAGACGCACCGGGGGACACGAGCAGTACTTC; CDR3 protein: CASRRTGGHEQYF
V gene: TRBV29-1; D gene: TRBD1; J gene: TRBJ1-3; clone size: -; CDR3 DNA: TGCAGCGCCAATCAGGGACAGGGCTCTGGAAACACCATATATTTT; CDR3 protein: CSANQGQGSGNTIYF
V gene: TRBV20-1; D gene: -; J gene: TRBJ2-7; clone size: -; CDR3 DNA: TGCAGTGCTTTCAACTACGAGCAGTACTTC; CDR3 protein: CSAFNYEQYF
V gene: TRBV29-1; D gene: TRBD2; J gene: TRBJ2-7; clone size: once; CDR3 DNA: TGCAGCGTTCGACTAGCGGGCGGCAGGGAGCAGTACTTC; CDR3 protein: CSVRLAGGREQYF
V gene: TRBV28; D gene: -; J gene: TRBJ1-1; clone size: -; CDR3 DNA: TGTGCCAGCAGTTTAAGTCAGGGGCTCGCTTTCTTT; CDR3 protein: CASSLSQGLAFF
V gene: TRBV10-2; D gene: -; J gene: TRBJ2-1; clone size: -; CDR3 DNA: TGCGCCAGCGGGGGGTGGAGCTCCTACAATGAGCAGTTCTTC; CDR3 protein: CASGGWSSYNEQFF
V gene: TRBV4-1; D gene: -; J gene: TRBJ2-7; clone size: -; CDR3 DNA: TGCGCCAGCAGCCAAGACAGTGGGGGGTTATACGAGCAGTACTTC; CDR3 protein: CASSQDSGGLYEQYF
V gene: TRBV25-1; D gene: -; J gene: TRBJ1-2; clone size: -; CDR3 DNA: TGTGCCAGTTCGGGTGGAGTCTATGGCTACACCTTC; CDR3 protein: CASSGGVYGYTF
V gene: TRBV6-6; D gene: -; J gene: TRBJ2-4; clone size: -; CDR3 DNA: TGTGCCAGCACCCAAGACAGCTCTATAGCCAAAAACATTCAGTACTTC; CDR3 protein: CASTQDSSIAKNIQYF
V gene: TRBV19; D gene: -; J gene: TRBJ2-7; clone size: -; CDR3 DNA: TGTGACAAATTCCATTACCAGGGTCACGAGCAGTACTTC; CDR3 protein: CDKFHYQGHEQYF
V gene: TRBV10-3; D gene: TRBD2; J gene: TRBJ2-7; clone size: -; CDR3 DNA: TGTGCCACAGAGACTAGCTTTGGCGAGCAGTACTTC; CDR3 protein: CATETSFGEQYF
V gene: TRBV18; D gene: TRBD2; J gene: TRBJ2-1; clone size: -; CDR3 DNA: TGTGCCAGCTCACGAGGGACTAGCGGGACGACCTACAATGAGCAGTTCTTC; CDR3 protein: CASSRGTSGTTYNEQFF
V gene: TRBV14; D gene: TRBD1; J gene: TRBJ1-4; clone size: -; CDR3 DNA: TGTGCCAGCAGCCATATCGGACAGGGGATGCGAGAAAAACTGTTTTTT; CDR3 protein: CASSHIGQGMREKLFF
V gene: TRBV18; D gene: TRBD1; J gene: TRBJ1-4; clone size: -; CDR3 DNA: TGTGCCAGCTCACGGGACAGGGGGCGATCTAATGAAAAACTGTTTTTT; CDR3 protein: CASSRDRGRSNEKLFF
V gene: TRBV29-1; D gene: -; J gene: TRBJ1-5; clone size: -; CDR3 DNA: TGCAGCGTGGCACAGGGAGTTAGCAATCAGCCCCAGCATTTT; CDR3 protein: CSVAQGVSNQPQHF
V gene: TRBV7-9; D gene: TRBD1; J gene: TRBJ1-3; clone size: -; CDR3 DNA: TGTGCCAGCAGCCCGCGCCTCAGGGGGCCTTCTGGAAACACCATATATTTT; CDR3 protein: CASSPRLRGPSGNTIYF
V gene: TRBV9; D gene: -; J gene: TRBJ1-1; clone size: -; CDR3 DNA: TGTGCCAGCAGCGTAGACCAGGGTCGCCCTGAAGCTTTCTTT; CDR3 protein: CASSVDQGRPEAFF
V gene: TRBV18; D gene: TRBD1; J gene: TRBJ1-5; clone size: once; CDR3 DNA: TGTGCCAGCTCCCCTGGGACAGTGAATCAGCCCCAGCATTTT; CDR3 protein: CASSPGTVNQPQHF
V gene: TRBV4-1; D gene: -; J gene: TRBJ1-4; clone size: few; CDR3 DNA: TGCGCCAGCAGCCAAGGGACAGTTAATGAAAAACTGTTTTTT; CDR3 protein: CASSQGTVNEKLFF
V gene: TRBV18; D gene: TRBD2; J gene: TRBJ2-1; clone size: few; CDR3 DNA: TGTGCCAGCTCCACGGAGGCACCTAGCGGGAGGCAGTTCTTC; CDR3 protein: CASSTEAPSGRQFF
V gene: TRBV4-1; D gene: TRBD1; J gene: TRBJ1-4; clone size: -; CDR3 DNA: TGCGCCAGCAGCCTCTGGGGACCCCGGGACAGCCTCGCAACTAATGAAAAACTGTTTTTT; CDR3 protein: CASSLWGPRDSLATNEKLFF
V gene: TRBV5-1; D gene: -; J gene: TRBJ2-7; clone size: -; CDR3 DNA: TGCGCCAGCAGCCTGCAGGGGCCCCCCTACGAGCAGTACTTC; CDR3 protein: CASSLQGPPYEQYF
V gene: TRBV2; D gene: -; J gene: TRBJ1-4; clone size: -; CDR3 DNA: TGTGCCAGCAGTGACTTTGAAAAACTGTTTTTT; CDR3 protein: CASSDFEKLFF
V gene: TRBV9; D gene: -; J gene: TRBJ2-2; clone size: -; CDR3 DNA: TGTGCCAGCAGCGTAGGTCCAGGTGAGACCGGGGAGCTGTTTTTT; CDR3 protein: CASSVGPGETGELFF
V gene: TRBV19; D gene: TRBD1; J gene: TRBJ1-5; clone size: -; CDR3 DNA: TGTGCCAGTAGTACCAGGGGGAGCAATCAGCCCCAGCATTTT; CDR3 protein: CASSTRGSNQPQHF
V gene: TRBV28; D gene: -; J gene: TRBJ2-3; clone size: -; CDR3 DNA: TGTGCCAGCAGTTTTAGCAGAGGTACGCAGTATTTT; CDR3 protein: CASSFSRGTQYF
V gene: TRBV18; D gene: -; J gene: TRBJ2-1; clone size: -; CDR3 DNA: TGTGCCAGCTCAAATGAGGTTGGAGATGAGCAGTTCTTC; CDR3 protein: CASSNEVGDEQFF
V gene: TRBV15; D gene: -; J gene: TRBJ2-1; clone size: -; CDR3 DNA: TGTGCCACCAGCAGAGGGGACTTCTCCTACAATGAGCAGTTCTTC; CDR3 protein: CATSRGDFSYNEQFF
V gene: TRBV7-2; D gene: -; J gene: TRBJ2-7; clone size: once; CDR3 DNA: TGTGCCAGCAGCTTATTAGCGGCCTCCTACGAGCAGTACTTC; CDR3 protein: CASSLLAASYEQYF
V gene: TRBV30; D gene: TRBD2; J gene: TRBJ2-1; clone size: -; CDR3 DNA: TGTGCCTGGAGTGTTGGGACTAGCGGCTACAATGAGCAGTTCTTC; CDR3 protein: CAWSVGTSGYNEQFF
V gene: TRBV5-1; D gene: -; J gene: TRBJ1-4; clone size: -; CDR3 DNA: TGCGCCAGCAGCTTGGGACAGACAACTAATGAAAAACTGTTTTTT; CDR3 protein: CASSLGQTTNEKLFF
V gene: TRBV30; D gene: -; J gene: TRBJ1-3; clone size: -; CDR3 DNA: TGTGCCTGGAGTGTCCCCACTGGAGGGACGGGCGGAAACACCATATATTTT; CDR3 protein: CAWSVPTGGTGGNTIYF
V gene: TRBV28; D gene: -; J gene: TRBJ1-2; clone size: -; CDR3 DNA: TGTGCCAGCGGAAGCGGGGCCTTTCAGTATGGCTACACCTTC; CDR3 protein: CASGSGAFQYGYTF
V gene: TRBV10-1; D gene: -; J gene: TRBJ2-2; clone size: -; CDR3 DNA: TGCGCCAGCAGTGAGTCGCGCCAGGGTGGAACCGGGGAGCTGTTTTTT; CDR3 protein: CASSESRQGGTGELFF
V gene: TRBV7-8; D gene: TRBD2; J gene: TRBJ2-7; clone size: -; CDR3 DNA: TGTGCCAGCAGCTTATCTTCGGGGGGAGATTACGTATACGAGCAGTACTTC; CDR3 protein: CASSLSSGGDYVYEQYF
V gene: TRBV7-6; D gene: TRBD1; J gene: TRBJ2-1; clone size: -; CDR3 DNA: TGTGCCAGCAGCATTGAGACAGGGTTTGAGCAGTTCTTC; CDR3 protein: CASSIETGFEQFF
V gene: TRBV5-1; D gene: -; J gene: TRBJ1-1; clone size: -; CDR3 DNA: TGCGCCAGCAGCTCTGGGGCAGGAGATCCCACTGAAGCTTTCTTT; CDR3 protein: CASSSGAGDPTEAFF